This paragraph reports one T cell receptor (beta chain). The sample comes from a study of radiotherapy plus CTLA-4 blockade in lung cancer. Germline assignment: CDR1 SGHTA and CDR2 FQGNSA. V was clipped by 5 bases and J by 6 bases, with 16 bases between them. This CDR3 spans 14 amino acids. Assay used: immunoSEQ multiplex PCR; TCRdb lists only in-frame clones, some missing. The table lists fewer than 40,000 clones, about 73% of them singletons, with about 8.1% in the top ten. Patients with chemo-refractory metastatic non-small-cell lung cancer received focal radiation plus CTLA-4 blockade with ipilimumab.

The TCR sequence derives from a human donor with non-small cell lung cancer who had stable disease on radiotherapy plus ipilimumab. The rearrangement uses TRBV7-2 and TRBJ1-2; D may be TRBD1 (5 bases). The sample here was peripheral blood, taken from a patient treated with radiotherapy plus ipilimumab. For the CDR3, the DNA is TGTGCCAGCAGCCTGCAAGGGACTAGAGATGGCTACACCTTC. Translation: CASSLQGTRDGYTF.